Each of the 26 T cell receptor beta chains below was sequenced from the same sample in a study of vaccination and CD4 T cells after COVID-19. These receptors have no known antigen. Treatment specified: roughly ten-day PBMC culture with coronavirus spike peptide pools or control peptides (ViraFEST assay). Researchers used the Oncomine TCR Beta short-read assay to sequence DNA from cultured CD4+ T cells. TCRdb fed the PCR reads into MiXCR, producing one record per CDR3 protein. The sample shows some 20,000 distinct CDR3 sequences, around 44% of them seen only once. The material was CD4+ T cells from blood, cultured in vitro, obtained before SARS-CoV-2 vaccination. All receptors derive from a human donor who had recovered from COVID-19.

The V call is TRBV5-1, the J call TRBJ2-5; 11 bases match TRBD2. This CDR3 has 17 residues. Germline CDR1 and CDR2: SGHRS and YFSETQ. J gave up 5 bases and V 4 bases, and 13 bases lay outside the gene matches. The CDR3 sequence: CASSPLGSGGAAETQYF. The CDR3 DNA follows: TGCGCCAGCAGCCCGTTAGGTAGCGGGGGGGCAGCCGAGACCCAGTACTTC.

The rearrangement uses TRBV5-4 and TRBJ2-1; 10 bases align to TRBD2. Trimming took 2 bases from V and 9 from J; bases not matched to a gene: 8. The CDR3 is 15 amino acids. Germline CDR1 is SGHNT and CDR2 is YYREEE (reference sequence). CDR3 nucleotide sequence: TGTGCCAGCAGCTTCCCAAGCGGGAGGGGGGGTGAGCAGTTCTTC. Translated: CASSFPSGRGGEQFF.

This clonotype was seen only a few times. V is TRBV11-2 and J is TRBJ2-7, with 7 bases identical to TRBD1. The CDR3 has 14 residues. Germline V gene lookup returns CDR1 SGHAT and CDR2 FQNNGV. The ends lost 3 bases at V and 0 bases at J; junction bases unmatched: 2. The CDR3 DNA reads TGTGCCAGCAGCTTCAGGGACAGCTCCTACGAGCAGTACTTC. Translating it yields CASSFRDSSYEQYF.

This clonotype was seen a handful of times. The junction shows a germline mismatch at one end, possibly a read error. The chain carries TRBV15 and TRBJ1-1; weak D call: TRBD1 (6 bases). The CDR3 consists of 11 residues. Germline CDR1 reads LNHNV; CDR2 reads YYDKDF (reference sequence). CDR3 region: CATSLRRDITF. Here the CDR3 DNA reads TGTGCCACCAGCTTGCGCCGGGACATCACGTTT.

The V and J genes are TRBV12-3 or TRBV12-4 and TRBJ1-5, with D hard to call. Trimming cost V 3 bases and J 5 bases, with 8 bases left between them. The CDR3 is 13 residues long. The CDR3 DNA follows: TGTGCCAGCAGTTTGTTCGGAGATCAGCCCCAGCATTTT. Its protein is CASSLFGDQPQHF.

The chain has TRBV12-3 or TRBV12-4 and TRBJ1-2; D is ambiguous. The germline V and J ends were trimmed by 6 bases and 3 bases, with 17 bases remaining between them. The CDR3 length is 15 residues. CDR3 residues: CASSPPQTSDYGYTF. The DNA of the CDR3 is TGTGCCAGCAGCCCTCCCCAGACATCCGACTATGGCTACACCTTC.

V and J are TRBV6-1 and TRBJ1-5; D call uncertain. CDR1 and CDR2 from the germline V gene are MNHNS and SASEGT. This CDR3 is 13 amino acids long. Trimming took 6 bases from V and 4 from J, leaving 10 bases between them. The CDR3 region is CASSPNGNQPQHF. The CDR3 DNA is TGTGCCAGCAGCCCTAACGGGAATCAGCCCCAGCATTTT.

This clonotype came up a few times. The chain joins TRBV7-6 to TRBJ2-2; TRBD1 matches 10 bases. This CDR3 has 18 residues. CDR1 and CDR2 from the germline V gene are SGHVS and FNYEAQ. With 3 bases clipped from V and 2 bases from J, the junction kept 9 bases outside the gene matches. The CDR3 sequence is CASSLGGRTGGNTGELFF. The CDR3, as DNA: TGTGCCAGCAGCTTGGGGGGACGGACAGGGGGTAACACCGGGGAGCTGTTTTTT.

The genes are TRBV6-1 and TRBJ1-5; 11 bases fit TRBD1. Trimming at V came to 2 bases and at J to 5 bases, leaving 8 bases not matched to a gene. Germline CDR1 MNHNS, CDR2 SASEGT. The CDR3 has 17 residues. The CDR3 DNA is TGTGCCAGCAGTGAACCTAGGGACAGGGGGAGGGATCAGCCCCAGCATTTT. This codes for CASSEPRDRGRDQPQHF.

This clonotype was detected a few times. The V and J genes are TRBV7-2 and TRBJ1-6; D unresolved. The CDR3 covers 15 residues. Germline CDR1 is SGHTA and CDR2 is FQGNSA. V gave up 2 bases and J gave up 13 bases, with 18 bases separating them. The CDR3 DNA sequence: TGTGCCAGCAGCTTAATGCAGGTGGACGTACTCCCCCTCCACTTT. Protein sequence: CASSLMQVDVLPLHF.

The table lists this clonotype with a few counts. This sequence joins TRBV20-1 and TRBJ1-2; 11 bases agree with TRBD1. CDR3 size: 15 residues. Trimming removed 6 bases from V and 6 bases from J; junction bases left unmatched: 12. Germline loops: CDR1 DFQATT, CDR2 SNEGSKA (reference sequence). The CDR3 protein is CSATRTGGRGDGYTF. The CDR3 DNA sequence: TGCAGTGCCACAAGGACAGGGGGCAGAGGTGATGGCTACACCTTC.

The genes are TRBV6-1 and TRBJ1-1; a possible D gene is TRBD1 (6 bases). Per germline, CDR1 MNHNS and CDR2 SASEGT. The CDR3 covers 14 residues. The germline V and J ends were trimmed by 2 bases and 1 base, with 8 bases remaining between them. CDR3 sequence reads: CASSELTGNTEAFF. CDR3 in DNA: TGTGCCAGCAGTGAATTGACAGGGAACACTGAAGCTTTCTTT.

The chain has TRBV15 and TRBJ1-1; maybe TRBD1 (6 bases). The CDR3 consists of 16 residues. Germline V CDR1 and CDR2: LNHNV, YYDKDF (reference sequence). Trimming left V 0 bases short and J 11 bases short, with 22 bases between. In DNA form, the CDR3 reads TGTGCCACCAGCAGAGATCAGGACAGCCTCGGCAGTGGGGCTTTCTTT. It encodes CATSRDQDSLGSGAFF.

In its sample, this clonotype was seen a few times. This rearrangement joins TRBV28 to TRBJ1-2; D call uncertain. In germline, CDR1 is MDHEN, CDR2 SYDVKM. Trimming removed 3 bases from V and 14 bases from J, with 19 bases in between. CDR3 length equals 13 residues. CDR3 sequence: CASSLRLPLVPTF. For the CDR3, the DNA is TGTGCCAGCAGTTTGAGGCTCCCCCTGGTTCCAACCTTC.

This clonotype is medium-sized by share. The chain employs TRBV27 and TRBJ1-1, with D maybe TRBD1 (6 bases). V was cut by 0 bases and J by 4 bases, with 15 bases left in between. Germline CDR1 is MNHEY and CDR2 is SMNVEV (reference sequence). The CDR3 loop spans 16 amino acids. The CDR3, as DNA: TGTGCCAGCAGTTTATCAGTTCTGGGGGCCGGCACTGAAGCTTTCTTT. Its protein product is CASSLSVLGAGTEAFF.

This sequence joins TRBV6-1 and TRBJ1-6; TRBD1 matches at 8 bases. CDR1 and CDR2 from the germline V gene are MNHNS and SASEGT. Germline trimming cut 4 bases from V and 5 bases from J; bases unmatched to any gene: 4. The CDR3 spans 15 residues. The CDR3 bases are TGTGCCAGCAGTGCACAGGGGGTTAATAATTCACCCCTCCACTTT. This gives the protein CASSAQGVNNSPLHF.

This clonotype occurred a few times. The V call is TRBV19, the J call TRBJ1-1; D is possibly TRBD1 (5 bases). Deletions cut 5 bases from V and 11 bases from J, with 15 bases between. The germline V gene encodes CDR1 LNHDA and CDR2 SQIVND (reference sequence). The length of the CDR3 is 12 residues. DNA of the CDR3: TGTGCCAGTAGTGAAAACGGGGCAGCCGCTTTCTTT. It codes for CASSENGAAAFF.

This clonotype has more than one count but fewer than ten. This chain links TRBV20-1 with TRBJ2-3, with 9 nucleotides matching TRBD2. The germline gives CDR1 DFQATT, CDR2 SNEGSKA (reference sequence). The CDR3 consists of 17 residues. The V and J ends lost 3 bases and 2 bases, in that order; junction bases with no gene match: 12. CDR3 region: CSASLPSGGSPTDTQYF. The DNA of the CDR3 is TGCAGTGCTAGTCTCCCCAGCGGGGGGTCACCCACAGATACGCAGTATTTT.

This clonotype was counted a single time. The CDR3 sequence: CASSLEAGHSYEQYF. The CDR3 nucleotides read TGTGCCAGCAGCCTAGAAGCGGGTCACTCCTACGAGCAGTACTTC. The chain employs TRBV7-2 and TRBJ2-7; D is possibly TRBD2 (6 bases). Germline values: CDR1 SGHTA, CDR2 FQGNSA. This CDR3 is built from 15 residues. Deletions cut 5 bases from V and 0 bases from J, with 14 bases between.

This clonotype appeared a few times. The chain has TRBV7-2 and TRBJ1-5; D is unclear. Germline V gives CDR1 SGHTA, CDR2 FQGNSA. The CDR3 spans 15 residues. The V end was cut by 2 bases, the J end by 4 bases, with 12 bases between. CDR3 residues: CASSLPQAPNQPQHF. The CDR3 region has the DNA TGTGCCAGCAGCTTACCTCAGGCACCTAATCAGCCCCAGCATTTT.

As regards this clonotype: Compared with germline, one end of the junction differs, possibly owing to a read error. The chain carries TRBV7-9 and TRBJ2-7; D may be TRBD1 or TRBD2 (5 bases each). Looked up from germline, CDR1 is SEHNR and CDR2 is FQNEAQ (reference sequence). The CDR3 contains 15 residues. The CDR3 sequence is CASSQDLGTEREQYF. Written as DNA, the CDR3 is TGCGCCAGCAGCCAAGATCTGGGGACCGAAAGAGAGCAGTACTTC.

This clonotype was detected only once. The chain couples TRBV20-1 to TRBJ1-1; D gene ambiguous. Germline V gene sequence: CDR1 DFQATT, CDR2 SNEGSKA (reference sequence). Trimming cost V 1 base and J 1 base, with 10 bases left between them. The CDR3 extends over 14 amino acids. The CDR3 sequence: CSARVITTNTEAFF. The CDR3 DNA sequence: TGCAGTGCTAGAGTGATAACGACGAACACTGAAGCTTTCTTT.

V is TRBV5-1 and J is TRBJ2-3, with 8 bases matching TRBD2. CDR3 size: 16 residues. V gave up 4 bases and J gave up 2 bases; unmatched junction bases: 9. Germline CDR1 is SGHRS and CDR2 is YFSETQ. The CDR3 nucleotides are TGCGCCAGCAGCCTAGTCACTAGCGGCCCCACAGATACGCAGTATTTT. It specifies CASSLVTSGPTDTQYF.

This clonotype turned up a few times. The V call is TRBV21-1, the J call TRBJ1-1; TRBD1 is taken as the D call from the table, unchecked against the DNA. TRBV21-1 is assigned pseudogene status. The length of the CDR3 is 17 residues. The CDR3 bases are TGTGCCAGCAGCACGGGACAGGGGTGTGGCTTGGGTACTGAAGCTTTCTTT. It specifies CASSTGQGCGLGTEAFF.

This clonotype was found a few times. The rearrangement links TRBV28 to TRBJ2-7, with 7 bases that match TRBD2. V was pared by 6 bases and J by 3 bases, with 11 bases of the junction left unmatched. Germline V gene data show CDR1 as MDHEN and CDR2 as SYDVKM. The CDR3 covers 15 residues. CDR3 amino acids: CASRGEGGPGYEQYF. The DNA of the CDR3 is TGTGCCAGCAGAGGAGAGGGAGGGCCGGGCTACGAGCAGTACTTC. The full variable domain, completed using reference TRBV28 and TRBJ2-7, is DVKVTQSSRYLVKRTGEKVFLECVQDMDHENMFWYRQDPGLGLRLIYFSYDVKMKEKGDIPEGYSVSREKKERFSLILESASTNQTSMYLCASRGEGGPGYEQYFGPGTRLTVT.

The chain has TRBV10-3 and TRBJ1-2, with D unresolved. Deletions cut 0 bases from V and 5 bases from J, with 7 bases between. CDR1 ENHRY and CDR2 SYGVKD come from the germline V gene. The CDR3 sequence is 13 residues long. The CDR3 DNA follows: TGTGCCATCAGTGAGTCGGTCCAGTATGGCTACACCTTC. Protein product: CAISESVQYGYTF.